The 8 T cell receptor beta chains below all came from one sample that was sequenced in a study of blood T cells in healthy people across ages. Primers used in a second PCR of about 6 to 11 cycles were a sample-barcoded 5' primer and a J-beta primer mix. One entry per CDR3 protein, called by TCRdb with MiXCR from the 5' RACE reads. This table holds about 1,500,000 distinct CDR3 sequences, roughly 45% found once. Sequenced: blood. These receptor sequences come from a woman younger than 30 in good health.

DNA for the CDR3: TGTGCCAGCAGGAAGGACAGCGCCTACGAGCAGTACTTC. This sequence encodes CASRKDSAYEQYF. This chain joins TRBV6-1 and TRBJ2-7, with D possibly TRBD1 on 6 matching bases. V shed 6 bases and J shed 2 bases, with 11 bases lying between them. This CDR3 comprises 13 residues. Germline V lookup: CDR1 MNHNS, CDR2 SASEGT.

The genes are TRBV28 and TRBJ1-2; maybe TRBD1 (5 bases). The V end was cut by 2 bases, the J end by 5 bases, with 15 bases between. This CDR3 contains 15 residues. Germline V gives CDR1 MDHEN, CDR2 SYDVKM. The CDR3 bases are TGTGCCAGCAGTTTAGGGGGACTCGGGCCGTATGGCTACACCTTC. Its protein product is CASSLGGLGPYGYTF.

Points on this clonotype: One end of the junction does not line up with germline, which may come from a read error. The CDR3, as DNA: TGTGCCAGAAGTGAATATGGGACCTCCGATACGCAGTATTTT. Its protein is CARSEYGTSDTQYF. The chain couples TRBV25-1 to TRBJ2-3; either TRBD1 or TRBD2 may fit D (5 bases each). The CDR3 is made up of 14 amino acids. The germline gives CDR1 MGHDK, CDR2 SYGVNS.

The chain combines TRBV6-6 with TRBJ2-7; 9 nucleotides agree with TRBD2. The germline gives CDR1 MNHNY, CDR2 SVGAGI (reference sequence). This CDR3 contains 16 residues. With 9 bases clipped from V and 4 bases from J, the junction kept 16 bases outside the gene matches. Here the CDR3 DNA reads TGTGCCAGTAGAAGAAGGGGGGATAGCGGGGGTTACGAGCAGTACTTC. Its protein is CASRRRGDSGGYEQYF.

V usage is TRBV13 and J usage is TRBJ2-1, with no clear D. The CDR3 has 19 residues. The V end was cut by 6 bases, the J end by 9 bases, with 33 bases between. Germline V gives CDR1 PRHDT, CDR2 FYEKMQ (reference sequence). The CDR3 here is CASRKTQRVENVFVGEQFF. In DNA, the CDR3 is TGTGCCAGCAGAAAAACGCAACGGGTAGAGAATGTATTTGTCGGTGAGCAGTTCTTC.

The V and J genes are TRBV5-1 and TRBJ2-5, with D possibly being TRBD1 (6 bases). This CDR3 has 16 residues. Germline CDR1 SGHRS, CDR2 YFSETQ. V was cut by 0 bases and J by 0 bases, with 12 bases left in between. Here the CDR3 reads CASSLGGRDHQETQYF. The DNA for the CDR3 is TGCGCCAGCAGCTTGGGGGGGCGAGATCACCAAGAGACCCAGTACTTC. Full variable domain (missing parts from reference TRBV5-1 and TRBJ2-5): KAGVTQTPRYLIKTRGQQVTLSCSPISGHRSVSWYQQTPGQGLQFLFEYFSETQRNKGNFPGRFSGRQFSNSRSEMNVSTLELGDSALYLCASSLGGRDHQETQYFGPGTRLLVL.

This clonotype has more than one count but fewer than ten. This chain connects TRBV6-1 to TRBJ2-1; TRBD2 matches at 10 bases. The length of the CDR3 is 20 residues. Trimming at V came to 1 base and at J to 3 bases, leaving 15 bases not matched to a gene. CDR1 is MNHNS and CDR2 is SASEGT in the germline V gene. The CDR3 DNA follows: TGTGCCAGCAGTGAAGAAGTGCCTCTAGCGGGAGACCCCCGCTACAATGAGCAGTTCTTC. Protein: CASSEEVPLAGDPRYNEQFF.

The chain uses TRBV7-9 and TRBJ1-2; a possible D gene is TRBD1 (6 bases). Looked up from germline, CDR1 is SEHNR and CDR2 is FQNEAQ (reference sequence). Deletions cut 8 bases from V and 2 bases from J, with 18 bases between. The CDR3 covers 15 residues. CDR3 nucleotides: TGTGCCAGCTCCGGGGCCGGGGGGCGAAACTATGGCTACACCTTC. It translates to CASSGAGGRNYGYTF.